Following are 4 T cell receptor beta chains from one sample sequenced in a study of OX40 agonist ivuxolimab in advanced cancers. Profiling relied on immunoSEQ multiplex PCR, and the TCRdb table lists in-frame clones only, not all of them. The sample gives tens of thousands of clones, just over 90% of which show up once; about 12% is in the top ten. Here the sequenced sample was CD4+ or CD8+ T cells sorted from blood, taken in a trial of the OX40 agonist ivuxolimab. The receptors shown here come from an adult with an advanced solid tumor such as melanoma, head and neck, liver or kidney cancer.

On this clone itself: The same CDR3 arises from other DNA sequences in this sample as well. The V call is TRBV5-8, the J call TRBJ1-2; TRBD1 is a possible D gene (6 bases). The CDR3 runs to 15 residues. Germline CDR1 SGHTS, CDR2 YDEGEE. Trimming left V 3 bases short and J 8 bases short, with 20 bases between. The CDR3 loop is CASSWGRRGGEGYTF. The DNA of the CDR3 is TGTGCCAGCAGCTGGGGGCGGCGGGGGGGCGAGGGCTACACCTTC.

The J gene is TRBJ2-3, the V gene TRBV9; D is ambiguous. The CDR3 is 14 residues long. Germline V gene data show CDR1 as SGDLS and CDR2 as YYNGEE. Trimming took off 1 base at V and 4 bases at J, with 10 bases between the two ends. Here the CDR3 DNA reads TGTGCCAGCAGCGTACAGGATGTTTCAGATACGCAGTATTTT. This translates into CASSVQDVSDTQYF. The full variable domain, in which reference TRBV9 and TRBJ2-3 provide the parts outside the CDR3, is DSGVTQTPKHLITATGQRVTLRCSPRSGDLSVYWYQQSLDQGLQFLIQYYNGEERAKGNILERFSAQQFPDLHSELNLSSLELGDSALYFCASSVQDVSDTQYFGPGTRLTVL.

V usage is TRBV28 and J usage is TRBJ2-7; 10 nucleotides match TRBD2. This CDR3 is built from 16 residues. The ends lost 1 base at V and 6 bases at J; junction bases unmatched: 9. Germline V gives CDR1 MDHEN, CDR2 SYDVKM. CDR3 nucleotides: TGTGCCAGCAGTTTATACTCTCTAGCGGGAGTTGGCGAGCAGTACTTC. This gives the protein CASSLYSLAGVGEQYF. Looking up the rest from reference TRBV28 and TRBJ2-7 gives the full variable domain: DVKVTQSSRYLVKRTGEKVFLECVQDMDHENMFWYRQDPGLGLRLIYFSYDVKMKEKGDIPEGYSVSREKKERFSLILESASTNQTSMYLCASSLYSLAGVGEQYFGPGTRLTVT.

The chain has TRBV11-3 and TRBJ1-1; 8 nucleotides match TRBD1. The CDR3 totals 15 residues. Germline V gives CDR1 SGHNT, CDR2 YENEEA. The junction had 8 bases not matched to a gene; V was cut back by 5 bases and J by 3 bases. As DNA, the CDR3 is TGTGCCAGCAGCGCTCAGCAGGGGGCTTACACTGAAGCTTTCTTT. Translating gives CASSAQQGAYTEAFF.